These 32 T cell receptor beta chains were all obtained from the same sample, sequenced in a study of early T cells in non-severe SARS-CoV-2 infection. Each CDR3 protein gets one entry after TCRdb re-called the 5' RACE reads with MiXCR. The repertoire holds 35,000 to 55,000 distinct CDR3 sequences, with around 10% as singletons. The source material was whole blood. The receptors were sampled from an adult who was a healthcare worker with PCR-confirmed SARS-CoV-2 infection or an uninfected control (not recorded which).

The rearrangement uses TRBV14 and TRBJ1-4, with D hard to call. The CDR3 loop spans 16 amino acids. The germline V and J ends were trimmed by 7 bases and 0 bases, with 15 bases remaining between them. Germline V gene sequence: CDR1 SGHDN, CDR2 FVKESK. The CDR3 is CASISAPRPTNEKLFF. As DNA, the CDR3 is TGTGCCAGCATCTCCGCGCCAAGACCAACTAATGAAAAACTGTTTTTT. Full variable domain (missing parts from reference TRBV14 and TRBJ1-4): EAGVTQFPSHSVIEKGQTVTLRCDPISGHDNLYWYRRVMGKEIKFLLHFVKESKQDESGMPNNRFLAERTGGTYSTLKVQPAELEDSGVYFCASISAPRPTNEKLFFGSGTQLSVL.

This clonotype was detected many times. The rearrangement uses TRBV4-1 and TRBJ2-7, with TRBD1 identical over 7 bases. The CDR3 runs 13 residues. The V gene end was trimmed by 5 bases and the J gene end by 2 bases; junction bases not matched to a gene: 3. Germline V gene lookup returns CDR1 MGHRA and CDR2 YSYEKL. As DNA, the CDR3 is TGCGCCAGCAGCATAACAGGGGCCTACGAGCAGTACTTC. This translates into CASSITGAYEQYF.

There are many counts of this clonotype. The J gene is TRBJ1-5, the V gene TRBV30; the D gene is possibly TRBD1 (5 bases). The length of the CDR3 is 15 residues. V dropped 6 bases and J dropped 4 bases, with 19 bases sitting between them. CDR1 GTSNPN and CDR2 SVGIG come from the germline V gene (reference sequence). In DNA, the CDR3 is TGTGCCTGTTCCAGGGCAAGCGCCGGTAATCAGCCCCAGCATTTT. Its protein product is CACSRASAGNQPQHF.

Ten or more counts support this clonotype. The CDR3 protein is CASSPRRVNTEAFF. In DNA form, the CDR3 reads TGTGCCAGCTCACCACGCAGGGTGAACACTGAAGCTTTCTTT. J is TRBJ1-1 and V is TRBV18; D may be TRBD1 (5 bases). Per germline, CDR1 KGHSH and CDR2 LQKENI. Trimming cost V 1 base and J 0 bases, with 6 bases left between them. This CDR3 comprises 14 residues.

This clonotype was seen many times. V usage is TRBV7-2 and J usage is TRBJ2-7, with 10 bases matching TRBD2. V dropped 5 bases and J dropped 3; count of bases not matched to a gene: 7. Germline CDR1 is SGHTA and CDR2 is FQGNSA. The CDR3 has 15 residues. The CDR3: CASSLTSGPIYEQYF. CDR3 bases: TGTGCCAGCAGCCTGACTAGCGGGCCTATCTACGAGCAGTACTTC.

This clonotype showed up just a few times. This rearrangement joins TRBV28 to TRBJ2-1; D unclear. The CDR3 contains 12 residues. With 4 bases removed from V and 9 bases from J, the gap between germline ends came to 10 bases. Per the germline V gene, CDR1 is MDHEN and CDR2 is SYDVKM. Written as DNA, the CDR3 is TGTGCCAGCAGTTCTGAACTGCGTGAGCAGTTCTTC. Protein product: CASSSELREQFF.

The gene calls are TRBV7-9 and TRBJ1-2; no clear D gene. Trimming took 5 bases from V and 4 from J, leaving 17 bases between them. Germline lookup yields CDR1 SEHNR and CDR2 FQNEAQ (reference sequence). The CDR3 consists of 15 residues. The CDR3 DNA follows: TGTGCCAGCAGCCCAGATTCCTCCAGATCCTATGGCTACACCTTC. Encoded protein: CASSPDSSRSYGYTF.

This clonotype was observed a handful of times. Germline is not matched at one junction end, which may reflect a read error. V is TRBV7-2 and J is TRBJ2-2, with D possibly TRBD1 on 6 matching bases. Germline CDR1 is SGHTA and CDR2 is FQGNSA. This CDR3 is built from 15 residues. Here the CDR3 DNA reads TGTGTCAGCAGTTACACAGGGTTTAACACCGGGGAGCTGTTTTTT. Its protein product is CVSSYTGFNTGELFF.

CDR3 DNA sequence: TGTGCCAGCAGCCCGGGAGTAAATGAGGCCGGGGAGCTGTTTTTT. Its protein is CASSPGVNEAGELFF. The chain has TRBV11-1 and TRBJ2-2; a weak D match, TRBD2 (6 bases). The germline CDR1 and CDR2 sequences are SGHAT and FQDESV (reference sequence). Trimming pared 5 bases from V and 6 bases from J, leaving 16 bases between. The CDR3 runs to 15 residues.

The CDR3 DNA reads TGTGCCAGCAGTGAAAGGGATAGCACTGAAGCTTTCTTT. Encoded protein: CASSERDSTEAFF. J is TRBJ1-1 and V is TRBV2; D unclear. The CDR3 totals 13 residues. Germline CDR1 reads SNHLY; CDR2 reads FYNNEI. Trimming shortened V by 2 bases and J by 4 bases, and 8 bases separated the two germline ends.

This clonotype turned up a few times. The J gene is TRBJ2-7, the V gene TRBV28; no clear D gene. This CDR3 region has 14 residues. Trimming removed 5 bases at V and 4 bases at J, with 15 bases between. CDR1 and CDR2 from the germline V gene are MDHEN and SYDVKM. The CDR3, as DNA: TGTGCCAGCAGTCCCCGGTTCATTGAGTACGAGCAGTACTTC. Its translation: CASSPRFIEYEQYF.

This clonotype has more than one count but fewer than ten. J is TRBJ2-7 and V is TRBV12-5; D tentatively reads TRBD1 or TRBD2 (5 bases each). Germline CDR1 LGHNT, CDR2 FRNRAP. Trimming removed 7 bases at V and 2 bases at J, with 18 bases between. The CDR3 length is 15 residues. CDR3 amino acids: CASALSGTGTYEQYF. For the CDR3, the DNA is TGTGCTAGTGCCCTGTCGGGGACGGGGACCTACGAGCAGTACTTC.

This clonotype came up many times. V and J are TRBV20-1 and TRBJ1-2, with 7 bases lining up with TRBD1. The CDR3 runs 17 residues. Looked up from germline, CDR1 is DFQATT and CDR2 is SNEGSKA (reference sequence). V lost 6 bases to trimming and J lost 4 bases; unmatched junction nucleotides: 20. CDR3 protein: CSARDSIVFPVGYGYTF. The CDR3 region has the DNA TGCAGTGCCAGGGACAGTATCGTTTTCCCAGTGGGCTATGGCTACACCTTC.

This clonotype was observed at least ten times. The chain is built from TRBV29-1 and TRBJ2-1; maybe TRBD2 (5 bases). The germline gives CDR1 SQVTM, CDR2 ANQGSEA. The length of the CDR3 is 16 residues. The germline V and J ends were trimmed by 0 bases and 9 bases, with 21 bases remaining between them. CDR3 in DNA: TGCAGCGTTGAAGATTCGGGCTTTTGGCGCGCGGGTGAGCAGTTCTTC. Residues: CSVEDSGFWRAGEQFF.

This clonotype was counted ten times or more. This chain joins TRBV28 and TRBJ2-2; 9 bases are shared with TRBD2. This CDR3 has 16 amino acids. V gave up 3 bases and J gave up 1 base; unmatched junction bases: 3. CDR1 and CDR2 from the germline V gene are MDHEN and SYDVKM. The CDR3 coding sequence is TGTGCCAGCAGTTTTAGCGGGAGAGGGAACACCGGGGAGCTGTTTTTT. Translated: CASSFSGRGNTGELFF.

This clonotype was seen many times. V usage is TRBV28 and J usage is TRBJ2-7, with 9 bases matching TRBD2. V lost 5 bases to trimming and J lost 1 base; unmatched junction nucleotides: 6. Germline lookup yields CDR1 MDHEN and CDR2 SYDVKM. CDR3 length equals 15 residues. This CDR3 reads CASSISGSESYEQYF. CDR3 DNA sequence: TGTGCCAGCAGTATTAGCGGGAGTGAGTCCTACGAGCAGTACTTC.

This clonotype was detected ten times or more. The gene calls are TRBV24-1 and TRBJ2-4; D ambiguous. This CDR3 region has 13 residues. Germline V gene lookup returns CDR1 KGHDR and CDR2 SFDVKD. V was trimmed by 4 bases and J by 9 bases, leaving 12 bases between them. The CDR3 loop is CATSDPGRAIQYF. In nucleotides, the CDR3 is TGTGCCACCAGTGACCCTGGAAGAGCCATTCAGTACTTC.

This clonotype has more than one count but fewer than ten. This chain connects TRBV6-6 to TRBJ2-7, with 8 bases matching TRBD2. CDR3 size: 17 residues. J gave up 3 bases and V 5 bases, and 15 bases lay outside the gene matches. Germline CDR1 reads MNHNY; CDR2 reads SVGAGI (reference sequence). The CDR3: CASSPLVIAGTYYEQYF. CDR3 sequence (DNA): TGTGCCAGCAGTCCCCTGGTTATAGCGGGAACTTACTACGAGCAGTACTTC.

This CDR3 reads CASSQDRVGYEQYF. The CDR3, as DNA: TGTGCCAGCAGCCAAGATCGGGTGGGGTACGAGCAGTACTTC. This chain uses TRBV3-1 with TRBJ2-7; D not certain. CDR1 and CDR2 from the germline V gene are LGHDT and YNNKEL (reference sequence). V dropped 0 bases and J dropped 4 bases, with 10 bases sitting between them. The CDR3 covers 14 residues.

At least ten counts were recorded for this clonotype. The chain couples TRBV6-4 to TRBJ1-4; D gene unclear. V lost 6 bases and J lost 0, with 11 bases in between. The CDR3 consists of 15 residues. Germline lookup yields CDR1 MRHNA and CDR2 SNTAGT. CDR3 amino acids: CASSREFATNEKLFF. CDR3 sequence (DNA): TGTGCCAGCAGCCGAGAGTTTGCAACTAATGAAAAACTGTTTTTT.

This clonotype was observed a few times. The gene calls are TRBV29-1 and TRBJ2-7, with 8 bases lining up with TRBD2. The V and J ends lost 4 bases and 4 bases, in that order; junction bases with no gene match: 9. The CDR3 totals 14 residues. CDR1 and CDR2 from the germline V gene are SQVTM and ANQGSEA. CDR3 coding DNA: TGCAGCGTTGCGGGATCGGCGGGAGGATACGAGCAGTACTTC. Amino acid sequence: CSVAGSAGGYEQYF.

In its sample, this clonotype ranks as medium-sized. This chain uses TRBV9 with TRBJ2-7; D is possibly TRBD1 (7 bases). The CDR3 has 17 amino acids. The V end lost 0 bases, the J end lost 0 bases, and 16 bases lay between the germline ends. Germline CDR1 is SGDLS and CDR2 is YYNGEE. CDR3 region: CASSVGDGQGGSYEQYF. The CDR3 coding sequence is TGTGCCAGCAGCGTAGGGGATGGGCAGGGGGGCTCCTACGAGCAGTACTTC.

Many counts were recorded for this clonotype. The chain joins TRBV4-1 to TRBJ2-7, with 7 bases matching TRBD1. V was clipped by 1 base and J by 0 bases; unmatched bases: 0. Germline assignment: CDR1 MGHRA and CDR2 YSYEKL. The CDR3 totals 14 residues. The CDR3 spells CASSQGDSSYEQYF. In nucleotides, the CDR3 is TGCGCCAGCAGCCAAGGGGACAGCTCCTACGAGCAGTACTTC.

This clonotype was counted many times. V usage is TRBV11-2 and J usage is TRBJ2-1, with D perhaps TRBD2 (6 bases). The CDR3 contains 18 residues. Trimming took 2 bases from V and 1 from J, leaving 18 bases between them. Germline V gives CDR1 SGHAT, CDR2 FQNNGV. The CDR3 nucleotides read TGTGCCAGCAGCTTAAGCCCATCGACTAGTGTTTCCTACAATGAGCAGTTCTTC. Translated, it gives CASSLSPSTSVSYNEQFF.

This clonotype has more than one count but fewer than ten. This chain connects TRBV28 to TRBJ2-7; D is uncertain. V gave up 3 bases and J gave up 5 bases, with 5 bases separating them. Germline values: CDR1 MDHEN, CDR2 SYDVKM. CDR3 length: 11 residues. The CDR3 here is CASSFRDEQYF. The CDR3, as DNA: TGTGCCAGCAGTTTTAGAGACGAGCAGTACTTC.

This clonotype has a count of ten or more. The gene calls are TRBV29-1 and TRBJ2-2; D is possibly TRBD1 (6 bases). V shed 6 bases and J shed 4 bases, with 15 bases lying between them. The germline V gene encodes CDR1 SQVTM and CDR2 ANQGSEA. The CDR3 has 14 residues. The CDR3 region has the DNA TGCAGCGTAGGACAGACAACGAGCACCGGGGAGCTGTTTTTT. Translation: CSVGQTTSTGELFF.

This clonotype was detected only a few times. In DNA, the CDR3 is TGTGCCAGCAGCGCCCCGGGACTAGCGTCTGAGCAGTACTTC. It yields the protein CASSAPGLASEQYF. The chain joins TRBV12-3 or TRBV12-4 to TRBJ2-7; 10 bases match TRBD2. The CDR3 length is 14 residues. The V segment lost 6 bases and the J segment 7 bases; nucleotides outside the gene matches: 9.

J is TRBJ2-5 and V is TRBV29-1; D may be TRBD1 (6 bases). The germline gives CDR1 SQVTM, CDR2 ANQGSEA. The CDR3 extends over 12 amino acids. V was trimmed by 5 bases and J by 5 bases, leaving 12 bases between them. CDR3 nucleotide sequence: TGCAGCGTTCAGGACAGTTCGGAGACCCAGTACTTC. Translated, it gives CSVQDSSETQYF.

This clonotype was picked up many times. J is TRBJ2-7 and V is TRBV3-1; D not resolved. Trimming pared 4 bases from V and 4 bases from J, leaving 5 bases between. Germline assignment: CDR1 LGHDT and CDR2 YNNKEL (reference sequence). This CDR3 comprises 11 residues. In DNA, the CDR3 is TGTGCCAGCAGCCGGGGATACGAGCAGTACTTC. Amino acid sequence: CASSRGYEQYF.

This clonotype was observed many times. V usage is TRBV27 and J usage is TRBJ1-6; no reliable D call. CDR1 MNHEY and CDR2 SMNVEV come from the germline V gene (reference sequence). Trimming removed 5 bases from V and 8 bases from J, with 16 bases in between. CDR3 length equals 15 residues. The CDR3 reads CASSPAWGVDSPLHF. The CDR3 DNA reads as TGTGCCAGCAGTCCCGCTTGGGGTGTGGATTCACCCCTCCACTTT.

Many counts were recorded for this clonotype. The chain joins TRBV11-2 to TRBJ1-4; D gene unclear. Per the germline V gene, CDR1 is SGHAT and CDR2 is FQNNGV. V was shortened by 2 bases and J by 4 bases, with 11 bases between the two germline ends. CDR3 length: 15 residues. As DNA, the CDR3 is TGTGCCAGCAGCTTAATGACGGCGGGTAATGAAAAACTGTTTTTT. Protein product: CASSLMTAGNEKLFF.

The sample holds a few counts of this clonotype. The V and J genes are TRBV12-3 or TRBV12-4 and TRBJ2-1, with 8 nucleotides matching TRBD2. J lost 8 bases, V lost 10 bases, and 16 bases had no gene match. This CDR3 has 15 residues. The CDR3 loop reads CATTTTAGVLDEQFF. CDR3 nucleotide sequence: TGTGCCACCACGACTACAGCGGGAGTACTCGATGAGCAGTTCTTC.